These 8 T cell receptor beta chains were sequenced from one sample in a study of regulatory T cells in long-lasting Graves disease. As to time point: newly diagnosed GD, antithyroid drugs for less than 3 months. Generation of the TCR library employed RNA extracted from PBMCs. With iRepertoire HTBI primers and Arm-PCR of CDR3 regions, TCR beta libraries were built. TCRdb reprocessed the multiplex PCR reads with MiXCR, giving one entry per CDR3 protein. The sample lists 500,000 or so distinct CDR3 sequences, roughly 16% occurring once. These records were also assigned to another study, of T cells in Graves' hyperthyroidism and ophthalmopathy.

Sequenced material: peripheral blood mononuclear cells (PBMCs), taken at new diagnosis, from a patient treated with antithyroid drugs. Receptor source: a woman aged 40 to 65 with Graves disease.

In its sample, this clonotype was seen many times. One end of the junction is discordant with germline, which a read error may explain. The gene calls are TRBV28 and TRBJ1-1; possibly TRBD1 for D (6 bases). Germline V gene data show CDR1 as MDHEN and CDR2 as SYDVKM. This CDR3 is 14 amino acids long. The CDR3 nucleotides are TGCGCCAGCAGTGAGGAAACAGGGAGCACTGAAGCTTTCTTT. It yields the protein CASSEETGSTEAFF.

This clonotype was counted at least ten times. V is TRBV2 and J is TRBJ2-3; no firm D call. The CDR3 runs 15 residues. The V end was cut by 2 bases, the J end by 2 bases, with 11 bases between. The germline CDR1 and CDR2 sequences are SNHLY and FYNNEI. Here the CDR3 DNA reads TGTGCCAGCAGTGAAAACTCTGGGGTCACAGATACGCAGTATTTT. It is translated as CASSENSGVTDTQYF.

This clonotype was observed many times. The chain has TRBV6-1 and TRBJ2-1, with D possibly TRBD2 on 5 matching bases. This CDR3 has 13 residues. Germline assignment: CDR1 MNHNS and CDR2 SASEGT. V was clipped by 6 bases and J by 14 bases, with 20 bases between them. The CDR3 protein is CASRPKTNPKEFF. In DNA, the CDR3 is TGTGCCAGCAGACCTAAGACTAATCCGAAGGAGTTCTTC.

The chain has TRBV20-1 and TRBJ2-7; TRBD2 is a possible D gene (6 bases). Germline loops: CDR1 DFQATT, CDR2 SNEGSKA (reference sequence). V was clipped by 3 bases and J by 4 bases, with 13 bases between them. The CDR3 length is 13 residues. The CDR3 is CSARSRDFYEQYF. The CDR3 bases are TGCAGTGCTAGGTCCCGGGACTTTTACGAGCAGTACTTC.

The CDR3 region is CASQVQGENQPQHF. The CDR3 DNA sequence: TGTGCTAGCCAGGTCCAGGGGGAGAATCAGCCCCAGCATTTT. The rearrangement links TRBV12-5 to TRBJ1-5; TRBD1 matches 7 bases. CDR1 is LGHNT and CDR2 is FRNRAP in the germline V gene. Trimming removed 9 bases from V and 4 bases from J; junction bases left unmatched: 9. CDR3 length equals 14 residues.

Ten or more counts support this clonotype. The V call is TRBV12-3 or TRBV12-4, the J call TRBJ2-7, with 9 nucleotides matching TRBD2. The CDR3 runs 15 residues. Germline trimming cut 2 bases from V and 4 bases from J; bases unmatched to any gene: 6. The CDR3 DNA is TGTGCCAGCAGTTTAAGCGGGGGGTCCCATTACGAGCAGTACTTC. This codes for CASSLSGGSHYEQYF.

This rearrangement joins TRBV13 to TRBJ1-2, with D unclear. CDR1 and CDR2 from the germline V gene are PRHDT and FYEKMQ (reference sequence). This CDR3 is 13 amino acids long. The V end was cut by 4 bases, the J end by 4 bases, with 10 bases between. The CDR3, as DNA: TGTGCCAGCAGCTCTCCCACATCCTATGGCTACACCTTC. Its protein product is CASSSPTSYGYTF.

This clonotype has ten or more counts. CDR3 coding DNA: TGTGCCAGCACAAACACAGGGGGCTACGAGCAGTACTTC. This translates into CASTNTGGYEQYF. The J gene is TRBJ2-7, the V gene TRBV6-1; TRBD1 matches 8 bases. Germline V gene data show CDR1 as MNHNS and CDR2 as SASEGT. With 7 bases clipped from V and 3 bases from J, the junction kept 5 bases outside the gene matches. CDR3 length: 13 amino acids.